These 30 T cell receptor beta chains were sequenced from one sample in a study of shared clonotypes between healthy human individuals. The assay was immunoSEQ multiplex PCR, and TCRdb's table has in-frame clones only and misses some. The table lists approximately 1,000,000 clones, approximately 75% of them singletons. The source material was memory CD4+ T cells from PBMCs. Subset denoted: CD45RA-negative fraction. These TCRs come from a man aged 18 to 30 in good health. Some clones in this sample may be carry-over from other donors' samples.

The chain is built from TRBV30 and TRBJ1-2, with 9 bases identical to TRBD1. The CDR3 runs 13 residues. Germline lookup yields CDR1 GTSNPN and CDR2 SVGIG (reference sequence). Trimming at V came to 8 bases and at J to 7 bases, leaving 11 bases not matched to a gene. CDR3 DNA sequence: TGTGCCCTGTACCCCGGGACAGGGATTGGCTACACCTTC. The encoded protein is CALYPGTGIGYTF. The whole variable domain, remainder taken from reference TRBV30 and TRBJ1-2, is SQTIHQWPATLVQPVGSPLSLECTVEGTSNPNLYWYRQAAGRGLQLLFYSVGIGQISSEVPQNLSASRPQDRQFILSSKKLLLSDSGFYLCALYPGTGIGYTFGSGTRLTVV.

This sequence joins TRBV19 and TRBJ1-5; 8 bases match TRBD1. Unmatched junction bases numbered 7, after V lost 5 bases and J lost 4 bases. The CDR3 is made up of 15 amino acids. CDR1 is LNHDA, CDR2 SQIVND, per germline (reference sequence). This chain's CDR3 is CASSARTGNNQPQHF. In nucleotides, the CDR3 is TGTGCCAGTAGTGCCCGGACAGGGAATAATCAGCCCCAGCATTTT.

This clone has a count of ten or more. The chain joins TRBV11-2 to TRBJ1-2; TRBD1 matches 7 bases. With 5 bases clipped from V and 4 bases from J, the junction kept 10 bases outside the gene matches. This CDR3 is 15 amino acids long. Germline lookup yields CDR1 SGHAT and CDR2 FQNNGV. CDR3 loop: CASSPGDRAIYGYTF. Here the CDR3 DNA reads TGTGCCAGCAGCCCAGGTGACAGGGCCATCTATGGCTACACCTTC.

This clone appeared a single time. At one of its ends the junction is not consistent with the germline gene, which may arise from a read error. As DNA, the CDR3 is TGTGCCTGGAGCGTTTGGGAATTACGGGGCTACGCCTTC. This sequence encodes CAWSVWELRGYAF. The gene calls are TRBV30 and TRBJ1-2, with D perhaps TRBD1 (5 bases). The germline V gene has CDR1 GTSNPN and CDR2 SVGIG (reference sequence). CDR3 size: 13 residues.

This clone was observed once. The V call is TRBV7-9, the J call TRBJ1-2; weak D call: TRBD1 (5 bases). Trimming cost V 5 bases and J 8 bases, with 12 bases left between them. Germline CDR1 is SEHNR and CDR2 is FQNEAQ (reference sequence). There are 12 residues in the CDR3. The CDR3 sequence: CASSEGTRGYTF. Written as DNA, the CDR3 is TGTGCCAGCAGCGAGGGGACGCGGGGCTACACCTTC.

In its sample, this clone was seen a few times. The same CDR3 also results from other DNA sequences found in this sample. This CDR3 is CASSLGPDQPQHF. The CDR3 nucleotides are TGTGCCAGCAGCTTAGGCCCAGACCAGCCCCAGCATTTT. This rearrangement joins TRBV7-9 to TRBJ1-5; no definite D call. The CDR3 covers 13 residues. With 1 base removed from V and 7 bases from J, the gap between germline ends came to 8 bases. Germline CDR1 and CDR2: SEHNR and FQNEAQ (reference sequence).

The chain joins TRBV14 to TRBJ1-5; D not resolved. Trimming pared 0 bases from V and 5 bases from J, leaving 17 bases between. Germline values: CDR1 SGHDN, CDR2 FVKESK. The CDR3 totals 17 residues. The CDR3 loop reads CASSQDRFWPWHQPQHF. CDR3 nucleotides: TGTGCCAGCAGCCAAGATCGTTTCTGGCCTTGGCATCAGCCCCAGCATTTT.

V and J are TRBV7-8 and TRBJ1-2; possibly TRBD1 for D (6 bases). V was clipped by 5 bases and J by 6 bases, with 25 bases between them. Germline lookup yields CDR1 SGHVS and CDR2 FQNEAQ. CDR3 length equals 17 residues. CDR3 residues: CASSQGEGGGPCDGYTF. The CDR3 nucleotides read TGTGCCAGCAGCCAAGGTGAGGGGGGGGGACCCTGTGATGGCTACACCTTC.

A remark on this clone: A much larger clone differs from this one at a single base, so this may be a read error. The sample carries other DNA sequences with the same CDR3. CDR3 bases: TGTGCCAGCAGCTCCCCGGGGAACACTGAAGCTTTCTTT. This codes for CASSSPGNTEAFF. The J gene is TRBJ1-1, the V gene TRBV7-9; D not certain. V was cut by 4 bases and J by 1 base, with 7 bases left in between. This CDR3 has 13 amino acids. The germline V gene has CDR1 SEHNR and CDR2 FQNEAQ (reference sequence).

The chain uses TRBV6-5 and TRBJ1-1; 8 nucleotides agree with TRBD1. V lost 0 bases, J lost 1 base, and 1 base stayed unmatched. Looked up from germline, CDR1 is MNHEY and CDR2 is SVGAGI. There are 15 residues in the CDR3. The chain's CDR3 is CASSYSDRENTEAFF. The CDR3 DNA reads TGTGCCAGCAGTTACTCGGACAGGGAGAACACTGAAGCTTTCTTT.

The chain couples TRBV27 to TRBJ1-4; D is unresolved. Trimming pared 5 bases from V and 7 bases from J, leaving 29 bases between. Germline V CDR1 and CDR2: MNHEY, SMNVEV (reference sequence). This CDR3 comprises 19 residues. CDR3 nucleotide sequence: TGTGCCAGCAGTGCCATCCGGTTGGGCCCTTTTACTGAGGTTGAAAAACTGTTTTTT. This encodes CASSAIRLGPFTEVEKLFF.

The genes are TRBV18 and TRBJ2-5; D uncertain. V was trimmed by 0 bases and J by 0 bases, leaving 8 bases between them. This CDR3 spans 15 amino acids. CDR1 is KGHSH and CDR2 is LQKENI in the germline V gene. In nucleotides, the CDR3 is TGTGCCAGCTCACCACCTTACGACTACCAAGAGACCCAGTACTTC. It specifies CASSPPYDYQETQYF.

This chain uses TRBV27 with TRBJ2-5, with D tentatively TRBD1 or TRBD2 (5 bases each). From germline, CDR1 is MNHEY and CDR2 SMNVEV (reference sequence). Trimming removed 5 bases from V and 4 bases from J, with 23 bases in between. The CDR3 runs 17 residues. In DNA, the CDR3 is TGTGCCAGCAGTGCCTCGGGCTTGGGCAGGGAGCCAGAGACCCAGTACTTC. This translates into CASSASGLGREPETQYF.

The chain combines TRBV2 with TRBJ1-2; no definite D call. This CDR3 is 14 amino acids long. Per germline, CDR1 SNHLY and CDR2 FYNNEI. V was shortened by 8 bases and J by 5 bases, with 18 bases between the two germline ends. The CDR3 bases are TGTGCCAGCGTCGACGGAGCCACTTTGTATGGCTACACCTTC. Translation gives CASVDGATLYGYTF.

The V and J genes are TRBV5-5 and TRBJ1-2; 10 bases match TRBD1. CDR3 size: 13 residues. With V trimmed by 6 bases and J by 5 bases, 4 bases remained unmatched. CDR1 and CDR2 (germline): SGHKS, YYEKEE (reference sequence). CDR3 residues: CASTRTGGYGYTF. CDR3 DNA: TGTGCCAGCACCCGGACAGGGGGTTATGGCTACACCTTC. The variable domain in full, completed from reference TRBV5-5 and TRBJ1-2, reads DAGVTQSPTHLIKTRGQQVTLRCSPISGHKSVSWYQQVLGQGPQFIFQYYEKEERGRGNFPDRFSARQFPNYSSELNVNALLLGDSALYLCASTRTGGYGYTFGSGTRLTVV.

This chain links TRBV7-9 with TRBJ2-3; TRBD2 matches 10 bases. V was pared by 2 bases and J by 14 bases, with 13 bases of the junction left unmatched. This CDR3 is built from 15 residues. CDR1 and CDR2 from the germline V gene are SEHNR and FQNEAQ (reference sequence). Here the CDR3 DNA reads TGTGCCAGCAGCTTACCTAGCGGGAGTACCCTTGCACCGTATTTT. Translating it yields CASSLPSGSTLAPYF.

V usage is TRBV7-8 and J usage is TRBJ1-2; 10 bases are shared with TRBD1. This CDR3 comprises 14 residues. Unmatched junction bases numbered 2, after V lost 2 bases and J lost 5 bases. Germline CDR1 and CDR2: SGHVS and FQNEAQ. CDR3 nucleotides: TGTGCCAGCAGCTTAAGACAGGGGGCTTATGGCTACACCTTC. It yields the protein CASSLRQGAYGYTF. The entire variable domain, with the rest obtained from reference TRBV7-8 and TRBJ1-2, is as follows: GAGVSQSPRYKVAKRGQDVALRCDPISGHVSLFWYQQALGQGPEFLTYFQNEAQLDKSGLPSDRFFAERPEGSVSTLKIQRTQQEDSAVYLCASSLRQGAYGYTFGSGTRLTVV.

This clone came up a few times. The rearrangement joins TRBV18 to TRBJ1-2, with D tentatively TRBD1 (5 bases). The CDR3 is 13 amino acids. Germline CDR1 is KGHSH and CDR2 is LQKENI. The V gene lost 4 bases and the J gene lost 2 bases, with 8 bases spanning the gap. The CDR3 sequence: CASSRGRNYGYTF. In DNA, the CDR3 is TGTGCCAGCTCACGGGGCAGGAACTATGGCTACACCTTC.

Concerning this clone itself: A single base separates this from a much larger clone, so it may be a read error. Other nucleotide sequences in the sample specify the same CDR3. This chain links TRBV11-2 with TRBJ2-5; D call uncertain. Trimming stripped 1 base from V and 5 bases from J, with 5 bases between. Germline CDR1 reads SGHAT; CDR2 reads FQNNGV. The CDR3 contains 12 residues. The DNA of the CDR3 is TGTGCCAGCAGCTTAGTGAGGGAGACCCAGTACTTC. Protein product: CASSLVRETQYF. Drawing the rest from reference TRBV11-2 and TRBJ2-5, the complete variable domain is EAGVAQSPRYKIIEKRQSVAFWCNPISGHATLYWYQQILGQGPKLLIQFQNNGVVDDSQLPKDRFSAERLKGVDSTLKIQPAKLEDSAVYLCASSLVRETQYFGPGTRLLVL.

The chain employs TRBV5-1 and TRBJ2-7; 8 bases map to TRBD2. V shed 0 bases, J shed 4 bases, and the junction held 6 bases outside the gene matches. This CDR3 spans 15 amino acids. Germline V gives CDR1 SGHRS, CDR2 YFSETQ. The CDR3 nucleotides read TGCGCCAGCAGCTTGGTTACTAGCGGTGCGTACGAGCAGTACTTC. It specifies CASSLVTSGAYEQYF.

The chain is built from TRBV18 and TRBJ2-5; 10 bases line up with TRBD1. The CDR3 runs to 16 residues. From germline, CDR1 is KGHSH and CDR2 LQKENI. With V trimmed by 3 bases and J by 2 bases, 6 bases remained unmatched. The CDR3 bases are TGTGCCAGCTCACCGGGCCCGGGACAGGGGCAAGAGACCCAGTACTTC. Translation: CASSPGPGQGQETQYF.

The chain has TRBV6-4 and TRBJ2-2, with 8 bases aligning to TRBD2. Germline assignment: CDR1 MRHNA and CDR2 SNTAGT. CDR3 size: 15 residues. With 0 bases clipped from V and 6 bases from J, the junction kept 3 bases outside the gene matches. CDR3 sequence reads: CASSDSSTSAGELFF. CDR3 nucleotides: TGTGCCAGCAGTGACTCCTCGACTAGCGCCGGGGAGCTGTTTTTT.

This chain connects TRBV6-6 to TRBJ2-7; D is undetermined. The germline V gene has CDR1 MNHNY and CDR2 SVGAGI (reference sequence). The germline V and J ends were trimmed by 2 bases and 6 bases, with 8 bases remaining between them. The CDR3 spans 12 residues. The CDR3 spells CASSYGGGEQYF. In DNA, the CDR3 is TGTGCCAGCAGTTACGGTGGCGGCGAGCAGTACTTC.

The CDR3 here is CASSRTGASYEQYF. Written as DNA, the CDR3 is TGTGCCAGTAGTCGTACAGGTGCCTCCTACGAGCAGTACTTC. The chain couples TRBV19 to TRBJ2-7; maybe TRBD1 (5 bases). Germline V lookup: CDR1 LNHDA, CDR2 SQIVND (reference sequence). The CDR3 has 14 amino acids. The V end lost 5 bases, the J end lost 0 bases, and 11 bases lay between the germline ends.

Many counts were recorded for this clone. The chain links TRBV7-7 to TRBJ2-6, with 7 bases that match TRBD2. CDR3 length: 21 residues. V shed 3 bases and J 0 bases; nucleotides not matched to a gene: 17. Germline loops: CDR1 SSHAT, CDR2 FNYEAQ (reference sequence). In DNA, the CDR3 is TGTGCCAGCAGCTTCCCCGGGGCAGAACTAGCGAACCCCTCTGGGGCCAACGTCCTGACTTTC. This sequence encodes CASSFPGAELANPSGANVLTF.

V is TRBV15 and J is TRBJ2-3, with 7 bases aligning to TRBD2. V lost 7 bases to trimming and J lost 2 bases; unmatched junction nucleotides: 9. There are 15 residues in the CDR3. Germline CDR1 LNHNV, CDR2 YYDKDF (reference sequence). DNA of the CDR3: TGTGCCACCAAAGGTCGAGCGGGGTTCACAGATACGCAGTATTTT. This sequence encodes CATKGRAGFTDTQYF.

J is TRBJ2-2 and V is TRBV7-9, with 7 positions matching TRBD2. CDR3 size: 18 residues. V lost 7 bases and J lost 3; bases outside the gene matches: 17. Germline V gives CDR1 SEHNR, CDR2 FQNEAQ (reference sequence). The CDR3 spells CASTQPGWEGLDTGELFF. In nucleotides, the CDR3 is TGTGCCAGCACCCAGCCGGGGTGGGAGGGCCTAGACACCGGGGAGCTGTTTTTT.

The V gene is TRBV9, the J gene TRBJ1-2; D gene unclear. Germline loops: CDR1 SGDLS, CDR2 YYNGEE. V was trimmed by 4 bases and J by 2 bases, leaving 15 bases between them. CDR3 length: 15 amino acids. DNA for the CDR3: TGTGCCAGCAGCCCCCTAGAGTACGGAAACTATGGCTACACCTTC. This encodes CASSPLEYGNYGYTF.

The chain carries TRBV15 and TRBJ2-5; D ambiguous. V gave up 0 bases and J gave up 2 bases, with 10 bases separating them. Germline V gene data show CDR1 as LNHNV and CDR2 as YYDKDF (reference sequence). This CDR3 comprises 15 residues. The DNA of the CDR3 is TGTGCCACCAGCAGAGAGGGCAGGCCACAAGAGACCCAGTACTTC. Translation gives CATSREGRPQETQYF.

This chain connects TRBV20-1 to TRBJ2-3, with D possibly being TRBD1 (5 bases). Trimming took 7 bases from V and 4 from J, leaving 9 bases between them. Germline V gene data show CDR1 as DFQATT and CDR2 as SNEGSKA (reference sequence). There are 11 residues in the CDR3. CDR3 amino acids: CSGQMADTQYF. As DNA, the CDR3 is TGCAGTGGACAGATGGCAGATACGCAGTATTTT.